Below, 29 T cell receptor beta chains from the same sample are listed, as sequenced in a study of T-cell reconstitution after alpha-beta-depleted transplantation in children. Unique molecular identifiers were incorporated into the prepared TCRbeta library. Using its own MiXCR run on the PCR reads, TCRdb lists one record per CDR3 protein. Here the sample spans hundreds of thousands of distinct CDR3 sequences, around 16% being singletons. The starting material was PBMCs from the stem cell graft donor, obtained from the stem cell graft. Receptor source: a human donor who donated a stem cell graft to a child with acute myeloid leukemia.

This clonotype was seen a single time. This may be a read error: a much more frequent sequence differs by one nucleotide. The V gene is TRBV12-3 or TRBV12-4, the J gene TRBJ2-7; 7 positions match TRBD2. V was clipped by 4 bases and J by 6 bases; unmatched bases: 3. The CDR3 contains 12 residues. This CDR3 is CASSWSSGEQYF. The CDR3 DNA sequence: TGTGCCAGCAGTTGGTCTAGCGGCGAGCAGTACTTC.

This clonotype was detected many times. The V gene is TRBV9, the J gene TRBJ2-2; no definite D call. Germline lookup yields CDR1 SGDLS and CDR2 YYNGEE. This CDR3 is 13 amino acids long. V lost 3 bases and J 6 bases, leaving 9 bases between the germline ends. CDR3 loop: CASSEGNSGELFF. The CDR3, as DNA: TGTGCCAGCAGCGAAGGCAATTCCGGGGAGCTGTTTTTT.

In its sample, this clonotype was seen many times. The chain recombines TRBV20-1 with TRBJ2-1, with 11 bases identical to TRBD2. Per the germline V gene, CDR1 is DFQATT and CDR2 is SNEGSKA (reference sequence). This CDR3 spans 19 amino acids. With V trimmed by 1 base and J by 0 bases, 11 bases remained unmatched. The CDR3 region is CSARGLGTSGRGSYNEQFF. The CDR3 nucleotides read TGCAGTGCTAGAGGTCTTGGGACTAGCGGTCGGGGCTCCTACAATGAGCAGTTCTTC.

The CDR3 DNA follows: TGCAGTGCTAGAGATTACGAGCTAGCGGGGGGTGGGGAGCAGTTCTTC. Its protein product is CSARDYELAGGGEQFF. The chain has TRBV20-1 and TRBJ2-1, with 11 bases aligning to TRBD2. The V gene's germline CDR1 is DFQATT and CDR2 SNEGSKA (reference sequence). The CDR3 has 16 amino acids. Trimming removed 0 bases from V and 10 bases from J; junction bases left unmatched: 11.

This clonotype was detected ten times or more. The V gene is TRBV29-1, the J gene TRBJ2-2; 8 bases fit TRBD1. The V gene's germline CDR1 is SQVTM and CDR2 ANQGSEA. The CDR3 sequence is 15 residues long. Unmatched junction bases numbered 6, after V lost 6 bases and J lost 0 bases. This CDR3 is CSVGTGYANTGELFF. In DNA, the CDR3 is TGCAGCGTGGGGACAGGCTACGCGAACACCGGGGAGCTGTTTTTT.

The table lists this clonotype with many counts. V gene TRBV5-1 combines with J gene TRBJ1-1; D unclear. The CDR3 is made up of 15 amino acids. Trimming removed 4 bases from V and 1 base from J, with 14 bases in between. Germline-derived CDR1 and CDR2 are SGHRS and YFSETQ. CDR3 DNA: TGCGCCAGCAGCCTGGTCCCAGGAAGGAACACTGAAGCTTTCTTT. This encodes CASSLVPGRNTEAFF.

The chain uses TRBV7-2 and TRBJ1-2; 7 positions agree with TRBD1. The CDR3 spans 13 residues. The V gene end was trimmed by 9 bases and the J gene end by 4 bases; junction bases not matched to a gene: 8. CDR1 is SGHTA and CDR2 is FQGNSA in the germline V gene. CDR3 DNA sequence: TGTGCCAGGCTAACCGACAGGGCCTATGGCTACACCTTC. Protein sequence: CARLTDRAYGYTF.

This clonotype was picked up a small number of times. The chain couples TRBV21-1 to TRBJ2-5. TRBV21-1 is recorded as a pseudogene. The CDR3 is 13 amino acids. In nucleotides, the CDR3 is TGTGCCAGCGGAACGGACCGCCAAGAGACCCAGTACTTC. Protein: CASGTDRQETQYF.

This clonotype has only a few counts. CDR3 sequence reads: CASSGHQAVNEQFF. CDR3 coding DNA: TGTGCCAGCAGTGGGCATCAGGCAGTGAATGAGCAGTTCTTC. J is TRBJ2-1 and V is TRBV2; D not resolved. Germline assignment: CDR1 SNHLY and CDR2 FYNNEI. V lost 4 bases, J lost 7 bases, and 14 bases lay in between. The CDR3 has 14 residues.

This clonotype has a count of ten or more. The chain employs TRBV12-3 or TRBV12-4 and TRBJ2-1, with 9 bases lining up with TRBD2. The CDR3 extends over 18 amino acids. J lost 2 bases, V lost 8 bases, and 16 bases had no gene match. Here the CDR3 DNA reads TGTGCCAGCCGACGGGGCGGGGGGGGCCTCTCGACCTACAATGAGCAGTTCTTC. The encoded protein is CASRRGGGGLSTYNEQFF.

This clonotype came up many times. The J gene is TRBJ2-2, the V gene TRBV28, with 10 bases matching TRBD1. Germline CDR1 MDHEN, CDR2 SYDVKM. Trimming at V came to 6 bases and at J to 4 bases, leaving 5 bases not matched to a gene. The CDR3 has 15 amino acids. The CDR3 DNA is TGTGCCAGCAGCCCTGGGACAGGGGTCACCGGGGAGCTGTTTTTT. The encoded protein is CASSPGTGVTGELFF.

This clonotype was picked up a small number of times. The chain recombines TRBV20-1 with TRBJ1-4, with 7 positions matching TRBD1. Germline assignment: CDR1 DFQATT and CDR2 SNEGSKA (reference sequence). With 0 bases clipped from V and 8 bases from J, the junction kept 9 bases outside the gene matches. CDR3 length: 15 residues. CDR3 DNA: TGCAGTGCTAGAGAATTCGACAGGGCGAACGAAAAACTGTTTTTT. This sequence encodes CSAREFDRANEKLFF.

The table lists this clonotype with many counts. The CDR3 is CSAARDRAGWGYTF. CDR3 in DNA: TGCAGTGCTGCCCGGGACAGGGCAGGATGGGGCTACACCTTC. This chain connects TRBV20-1 to TRBJ1-2, with 9 bases matching TRBD1. There are 14 residues in the CDR3. Germline CDR1 reads DFQATT; CDR2 reads SNEGSKA (reference sequence). Trimming at V came to 5 bases and at J to 8 bases, leaving 12 bases not matched to a gene.

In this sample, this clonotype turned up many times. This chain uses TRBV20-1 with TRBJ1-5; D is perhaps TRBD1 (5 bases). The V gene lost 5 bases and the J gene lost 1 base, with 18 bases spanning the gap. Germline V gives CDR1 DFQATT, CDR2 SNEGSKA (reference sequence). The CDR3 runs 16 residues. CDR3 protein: CSALHLTGGSNQPQHF. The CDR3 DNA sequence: TGCAGTGCTCTTCACCTTACAGGAGGAAGCAATCAGCCCCAGCATTTT.

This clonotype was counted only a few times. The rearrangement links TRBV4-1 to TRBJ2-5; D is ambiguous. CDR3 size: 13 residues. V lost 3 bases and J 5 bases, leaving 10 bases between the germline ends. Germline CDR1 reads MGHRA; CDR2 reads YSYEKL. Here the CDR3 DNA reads TGCGCCAGCAGCCAGCGACAACGCGAGACCCAGTACTTC. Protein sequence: CASSQRQRETQYF.

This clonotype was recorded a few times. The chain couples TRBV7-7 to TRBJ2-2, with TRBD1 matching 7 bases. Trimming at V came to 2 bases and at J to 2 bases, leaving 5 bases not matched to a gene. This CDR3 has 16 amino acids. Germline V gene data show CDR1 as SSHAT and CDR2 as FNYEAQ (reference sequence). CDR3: CASSLYGTENTGELFF. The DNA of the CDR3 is TGTGCCAGCAGCTTATATGGGACAGAAAACACCGGGGAGCTGTTTTTT.

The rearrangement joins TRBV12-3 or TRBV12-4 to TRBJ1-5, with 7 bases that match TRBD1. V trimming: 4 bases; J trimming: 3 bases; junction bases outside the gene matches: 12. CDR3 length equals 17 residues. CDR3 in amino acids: CASSWAGRGRDNQPQHF. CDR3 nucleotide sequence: TGTGCCAGCAGTTGGGCGGGGAGGGGGCGAGACAATCAGCCCCAGCATTTT.

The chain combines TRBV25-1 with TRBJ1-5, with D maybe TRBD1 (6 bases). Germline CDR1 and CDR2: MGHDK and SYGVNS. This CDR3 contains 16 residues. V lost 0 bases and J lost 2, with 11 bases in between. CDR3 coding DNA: TGTGCCAGCAGTGAATATGGGGGCGAGGGCAATCAGCCCCAGCATTTT. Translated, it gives CASSEYGGEGNQPQHF.

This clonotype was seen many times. The DNA for the CDR3 is TGTGCCAGCAGTTTCTCAGGGGCCACCGGGGAGCTGTTTTTT. Its protein product is CASSFSGATGELFF. The V and J genes are TRBV27 and TRBJ2-2; D might be TRBD1 (6 bases). CDR1 and CDR2 (germline): MNHEY, SMNVEV (reference sequence). The V end was cut by 3 bases, the J end by 4 bases, with 9 bases between. This CDR3 is built from 14 residues.

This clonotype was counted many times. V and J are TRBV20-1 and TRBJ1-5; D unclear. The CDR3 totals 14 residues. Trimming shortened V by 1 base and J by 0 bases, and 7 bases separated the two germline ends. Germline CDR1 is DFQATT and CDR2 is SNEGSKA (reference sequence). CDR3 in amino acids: CSARGDLSNQPQHF. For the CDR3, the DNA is TGCAGTGCTAGAGGTGACCTTAGCAATCAGCCCCAGCATTTT.

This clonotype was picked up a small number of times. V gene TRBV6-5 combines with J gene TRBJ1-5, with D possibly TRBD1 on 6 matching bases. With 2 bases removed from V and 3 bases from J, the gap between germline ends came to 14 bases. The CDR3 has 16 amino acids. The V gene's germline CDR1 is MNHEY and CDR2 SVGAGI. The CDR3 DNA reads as TGTGCCAGCAGTTACACCCGGCCAGGGGCCAATCAGCCCCAGCATTTT. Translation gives CASSYTRPGANQPQHF.

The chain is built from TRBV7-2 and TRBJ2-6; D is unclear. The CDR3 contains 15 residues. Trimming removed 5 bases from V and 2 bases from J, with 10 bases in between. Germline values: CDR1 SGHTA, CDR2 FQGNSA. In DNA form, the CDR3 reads TGTGCCAGCAGCCCCCCAGTTACTGGGGCCAACGTCCTGACTTTC. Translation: CASSPPVTGANVLTF.

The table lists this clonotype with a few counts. The CDR3 DNA sequence: TGTGCCACCAGCAGAGATACGGACAGGGGCTATGGCTACACCTTC. Protein product: CATSRDTDRGYGYTF. The chain employs TRBV15 and TRBJ1-2, with 9 positions matching TRBD1. The CDR3 spans 15 residues. Per the germline V gene, CDR1 is LNHNV and CDR2 is YYDKDF (reference sequence). Trimming removed 0 bases from V and 4 bases from J; junction bases left unmatched: 3.

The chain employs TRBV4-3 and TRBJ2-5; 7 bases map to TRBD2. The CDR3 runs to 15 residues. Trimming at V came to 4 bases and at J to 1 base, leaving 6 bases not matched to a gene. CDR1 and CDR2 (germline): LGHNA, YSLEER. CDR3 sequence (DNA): TGCGCCAGCAGCCTCCTGACTAGCACCCAAGAGACCCAGTACTTC. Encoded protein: CASSLLTSTQETQYF.

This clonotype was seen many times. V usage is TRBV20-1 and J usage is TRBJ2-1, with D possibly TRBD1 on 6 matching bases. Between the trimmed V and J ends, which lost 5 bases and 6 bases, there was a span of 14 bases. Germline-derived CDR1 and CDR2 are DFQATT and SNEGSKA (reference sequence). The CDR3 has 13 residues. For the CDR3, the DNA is TGCAGTGCTCTCGACAGGCCGGGCAATGAGCAGTTCTTC. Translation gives CSALDRPGNEQFF.

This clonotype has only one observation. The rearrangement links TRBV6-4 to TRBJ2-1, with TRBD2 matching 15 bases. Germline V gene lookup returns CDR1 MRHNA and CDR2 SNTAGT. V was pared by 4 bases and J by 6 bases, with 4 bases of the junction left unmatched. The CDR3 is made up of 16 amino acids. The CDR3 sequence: CASSAGTSGGLNEQFF. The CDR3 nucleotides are TGTGCCAGCAGTGCCGGGACTAGCGGGGGGCTCAATGAGCAGTTCTTC.

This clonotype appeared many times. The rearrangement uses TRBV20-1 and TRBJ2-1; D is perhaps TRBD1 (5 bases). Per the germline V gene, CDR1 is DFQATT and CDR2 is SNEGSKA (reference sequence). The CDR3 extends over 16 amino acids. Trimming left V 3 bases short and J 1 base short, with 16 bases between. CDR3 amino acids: CSARGPAGSSYNEQFF. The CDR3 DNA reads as TGCAGTGCTAGGGGGCCCGCCGGGTCTTCCTACAATGAGCAGTTCTTC.

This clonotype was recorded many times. The CDR3 nucleotides read TGTGCCAGCTCGGGAGCTTTGCGCCACAATGAGCAGTTCTTC. Its translation is CASSGALRHNEQFF. The gene calls are TRBV4-2 and TRBJ2-1; possible D gene TRBD2, 6 bases. The germline V gene has CDR1 LGHNA and CDR2 YNFKEQ. The CDR3 is 14 residues long. The V and J ends lost 8 bases and 5 bases respectively, with 16 bases between them.

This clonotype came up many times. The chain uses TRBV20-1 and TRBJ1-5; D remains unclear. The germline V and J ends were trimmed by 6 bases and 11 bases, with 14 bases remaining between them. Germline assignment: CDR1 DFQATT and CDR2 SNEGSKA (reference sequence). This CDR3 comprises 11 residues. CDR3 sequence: CSADDLTAQHF. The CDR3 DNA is TGCAGTGCCGATGACTTGACGGCCCAGCATTTT.